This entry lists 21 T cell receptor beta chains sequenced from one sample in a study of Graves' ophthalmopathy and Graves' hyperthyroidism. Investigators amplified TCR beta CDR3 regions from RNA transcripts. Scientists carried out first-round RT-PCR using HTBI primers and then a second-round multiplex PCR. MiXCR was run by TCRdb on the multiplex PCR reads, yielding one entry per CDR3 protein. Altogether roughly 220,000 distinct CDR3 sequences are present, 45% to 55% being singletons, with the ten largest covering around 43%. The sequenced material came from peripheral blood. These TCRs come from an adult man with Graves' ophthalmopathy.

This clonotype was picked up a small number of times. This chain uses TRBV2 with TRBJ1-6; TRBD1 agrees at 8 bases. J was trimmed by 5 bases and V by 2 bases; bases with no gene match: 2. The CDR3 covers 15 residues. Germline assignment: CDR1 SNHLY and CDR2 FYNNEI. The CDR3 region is CASSEQGADNSPLHF. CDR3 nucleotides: TGTGCCAGCAGTGAACAGGGGGCTGATAATTCACCCCTCCACTTT.

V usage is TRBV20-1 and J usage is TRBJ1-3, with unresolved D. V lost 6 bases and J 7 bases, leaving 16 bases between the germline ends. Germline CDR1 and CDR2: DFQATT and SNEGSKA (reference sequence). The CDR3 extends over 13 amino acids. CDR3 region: CSALDPQPNTIYF. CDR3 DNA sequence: TGCAGTGCCCTGGATCCTCAACCTAACACCATATATTTT.

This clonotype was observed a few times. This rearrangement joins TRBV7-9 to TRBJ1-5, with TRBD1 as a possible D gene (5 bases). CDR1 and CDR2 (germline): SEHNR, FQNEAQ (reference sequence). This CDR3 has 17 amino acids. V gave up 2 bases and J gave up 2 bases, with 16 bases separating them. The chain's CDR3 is CASSLRSGGSGNQPQHF. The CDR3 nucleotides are TGTGCCAGCAGCTTAAGGAGTGGGGGTTCCGGCAATCAGCCCCAGCATTTT.

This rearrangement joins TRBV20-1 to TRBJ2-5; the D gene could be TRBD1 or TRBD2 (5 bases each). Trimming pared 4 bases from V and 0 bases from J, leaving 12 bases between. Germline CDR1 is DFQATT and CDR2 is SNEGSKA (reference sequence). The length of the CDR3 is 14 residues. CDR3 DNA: TGCAGTGCTACGGGACGGACGTACCAAGAGACCCAGTACTTC. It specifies CSATGRTYQETQYF.

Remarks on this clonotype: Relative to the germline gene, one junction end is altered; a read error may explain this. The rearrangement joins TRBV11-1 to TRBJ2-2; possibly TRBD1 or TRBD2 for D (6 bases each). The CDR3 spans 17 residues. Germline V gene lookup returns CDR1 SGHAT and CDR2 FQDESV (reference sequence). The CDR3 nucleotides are TGTGCCAGCAGCCGTGGCGCAGGGGATTGGGGTACCGGGGGGCTGTTTTTT. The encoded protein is CASSRGAGDWGTGGLFF. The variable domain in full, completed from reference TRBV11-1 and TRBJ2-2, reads EAEVAQSPRYKITEKSQAVAFWCDPISGHATLYWYRQILGQGPELLVQFQDESVVDDSQLPKDRFSAERLKGVDSTLKIQPAELGDSAMYLCASSRGAGDWGTGGLFFGEGSRLTVL.

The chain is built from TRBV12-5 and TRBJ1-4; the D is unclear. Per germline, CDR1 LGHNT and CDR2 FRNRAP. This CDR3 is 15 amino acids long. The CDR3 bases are TGTGCCAGCAGTTTACGCAGACCCCGGGGTGAAAAACTGTTTTTT. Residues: CASSLRRPRGEKLFF.

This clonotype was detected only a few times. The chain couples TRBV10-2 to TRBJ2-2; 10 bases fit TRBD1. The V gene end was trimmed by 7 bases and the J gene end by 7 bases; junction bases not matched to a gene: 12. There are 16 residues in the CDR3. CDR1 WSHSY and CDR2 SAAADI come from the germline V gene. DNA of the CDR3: TGCGCCAGCAAAGAGTCCGGGACAGGGGTTAACGGGGAGCTGTTTTTT. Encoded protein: CASKESGTGVNGELFF.

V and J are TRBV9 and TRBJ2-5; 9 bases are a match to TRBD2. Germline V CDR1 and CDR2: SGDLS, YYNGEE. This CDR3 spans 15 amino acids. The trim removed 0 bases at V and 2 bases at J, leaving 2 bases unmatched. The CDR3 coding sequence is TGTGCCAGCAGCGTAGAGACTAGCGGACAAGAGACCCAGTACTTC. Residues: CASSVETSGQETQYF.

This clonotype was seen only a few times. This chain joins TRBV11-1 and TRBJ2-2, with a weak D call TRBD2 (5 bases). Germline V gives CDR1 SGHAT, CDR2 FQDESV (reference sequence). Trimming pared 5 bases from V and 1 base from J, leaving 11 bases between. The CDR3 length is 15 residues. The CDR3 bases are TGTGCCAGCAGCCCCAGGACTGGGAACACCGGGGAGCTGTTTTTT. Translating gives CASSPRTGNTGELFF.

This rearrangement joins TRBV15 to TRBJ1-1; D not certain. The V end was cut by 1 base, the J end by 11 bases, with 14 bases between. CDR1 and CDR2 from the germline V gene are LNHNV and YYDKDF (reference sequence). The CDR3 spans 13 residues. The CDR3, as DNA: TGTGCCACCAGCAGAGTAGGCAGTCCGACGGCTTTCTTT. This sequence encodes CATSRVGSPTAFF.

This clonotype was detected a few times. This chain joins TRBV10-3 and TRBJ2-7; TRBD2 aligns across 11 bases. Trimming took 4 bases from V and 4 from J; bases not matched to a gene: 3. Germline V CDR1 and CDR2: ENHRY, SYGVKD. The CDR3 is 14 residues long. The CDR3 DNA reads TGTGCCATCAGTGGATCTAGCGGGGGGTACGAGCAGTACTTC. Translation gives CAISGSSGGYEQYF.

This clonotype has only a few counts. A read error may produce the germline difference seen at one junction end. Here the CDR3 DNA reads TGTGCAAGTAGGAGGACAGCGAACACTGAAGCTTTCTTT. Its protein product is CASRRTANTEAFF. The chain uses TRBV19 and TRBJ1-1, with TRBD1 as a possible D gene (6 bases). Germline lookup yields CDR1 LNHDA and CDR2 SQIVND (reference sequence). The CDR3 loop spans 13 amino acids.

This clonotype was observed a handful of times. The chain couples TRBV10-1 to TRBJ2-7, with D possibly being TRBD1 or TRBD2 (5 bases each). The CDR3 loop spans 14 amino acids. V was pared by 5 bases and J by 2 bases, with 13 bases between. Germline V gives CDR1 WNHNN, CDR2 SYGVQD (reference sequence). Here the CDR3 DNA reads TGCGCCAGCAGTCCGACGGGACCAGCCTACGAGCAGTACTTC. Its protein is CASSPTGPAYEQYF.

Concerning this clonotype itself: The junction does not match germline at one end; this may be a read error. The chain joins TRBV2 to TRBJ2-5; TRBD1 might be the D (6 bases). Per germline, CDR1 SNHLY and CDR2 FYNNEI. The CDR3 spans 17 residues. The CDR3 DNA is TGCGCCAGCAGCCAAGTTGGTTCCATGAACAGGGAAGAGACCCAGTACTTC. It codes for CASSQVGSMNREETQYF. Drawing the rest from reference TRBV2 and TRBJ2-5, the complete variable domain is EPEVTQTPSHQVTQMGQEVILRCVPISNHLYFYWYRQILGQKVEFLVSFYNNEISEKSEIFDDQFSVERPDGSNFTLKIRSTKLEDSAMYFCASSQVGSMNREETQYFGPGTRLLVL.

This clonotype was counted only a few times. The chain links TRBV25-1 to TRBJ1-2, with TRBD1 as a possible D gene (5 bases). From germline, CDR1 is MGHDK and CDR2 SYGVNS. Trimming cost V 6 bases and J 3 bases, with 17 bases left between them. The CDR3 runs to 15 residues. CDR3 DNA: TGTGCCAGCAGGGGCCTCGGGGGAACGGACTATGGCTACACCTTC. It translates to CASRGLGGTDYGYTF.

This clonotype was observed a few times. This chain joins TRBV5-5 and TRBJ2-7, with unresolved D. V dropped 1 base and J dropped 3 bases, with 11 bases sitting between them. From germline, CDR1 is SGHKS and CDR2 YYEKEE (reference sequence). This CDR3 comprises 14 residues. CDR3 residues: CASSLNPSLYEQYF. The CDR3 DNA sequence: TGTGCCAGCAGCTTGAACCCAAGCCTCTACGAGCAGTACTTC.

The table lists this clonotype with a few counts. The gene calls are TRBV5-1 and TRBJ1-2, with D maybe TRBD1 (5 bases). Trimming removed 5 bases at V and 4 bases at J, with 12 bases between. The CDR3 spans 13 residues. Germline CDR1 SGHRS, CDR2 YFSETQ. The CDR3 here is CASRRDLTYGYTF. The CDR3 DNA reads TGCGCCAGCAGGAGGGACCTAACCTATGGCTACACCTTC.

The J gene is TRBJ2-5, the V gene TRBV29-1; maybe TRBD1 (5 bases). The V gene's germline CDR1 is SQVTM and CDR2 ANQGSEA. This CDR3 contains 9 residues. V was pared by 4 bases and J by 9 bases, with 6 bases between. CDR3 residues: CSVGRAQYF. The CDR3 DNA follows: TGCAGCGTTGGCAGGGCCCAGTACTTC.

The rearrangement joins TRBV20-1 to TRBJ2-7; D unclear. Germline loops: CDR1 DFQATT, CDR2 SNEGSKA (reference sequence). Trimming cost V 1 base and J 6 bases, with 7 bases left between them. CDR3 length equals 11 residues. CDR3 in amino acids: CSARASAEQYF. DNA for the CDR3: TGCAGTGCTAGAGCCAGCGCCGAGCAGTACTTC.

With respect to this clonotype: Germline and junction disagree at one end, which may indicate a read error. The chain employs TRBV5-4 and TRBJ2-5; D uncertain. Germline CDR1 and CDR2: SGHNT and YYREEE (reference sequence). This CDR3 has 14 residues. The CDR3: CASSMDGIQETRYF. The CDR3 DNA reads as TGTGCCAGCAGCATGGACGGCATCCAAGAGACCCGGTACTTC.

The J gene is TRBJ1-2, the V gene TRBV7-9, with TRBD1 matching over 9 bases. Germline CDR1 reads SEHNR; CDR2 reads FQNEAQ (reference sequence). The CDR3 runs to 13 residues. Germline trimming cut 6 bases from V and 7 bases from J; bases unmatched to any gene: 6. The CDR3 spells CASSTRDRAGYTF. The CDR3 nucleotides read TGTGCCAGCAGTACCCGGGACAGGGCTGGCTACACCTTC. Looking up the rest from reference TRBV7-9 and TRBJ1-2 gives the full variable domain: DTGVSQNPRHKITKRGQNVTFRCDPISEHNRLYWYRQTLGQGPEFLTYFQNEAQLEKSRLLSDRFSAERPKGSFSTLEIQRTEQGDSAMYLCASSTRDRAGYTFGSGTRLTVV.